This T cell receptor beta chain appears in the sequencing data of a study of T cells after yellow fever vaccination. Study-wide findings and caveats: It was a weaker secondary response, yet one that peaked faster, at day 5 versus 15. Post-booster samples contained most primary-vaccination clones (nearly 98% CD4, almost 90% CD8).

In its sample, this clonotype was seen a few times. Its specificity is unknown. Template switching with 5'RACE generated the TCR cDNA and added a universal primer site and UMIs. Using its own MiXCR run on the 5' RACE reads, TCRdb lists one record per CDR3 protein. The repertoire includes under 550,000 distinct CDR3 sequences, about a fifth of them detected once, and approximately 16% sits in the top ten. The CDR3 covers 14 residues. Looked up from germline, CDR1 is SGHTA and CDR2 is FQGTGA. V was clipped by 4 bases and J by 9 bases, with 13 bases between them. The sample was PBMCs, taken roughly 20 days after the first yellow fever vaccination. The TCR comes from a man aged 18 to 30 who received the YFV17D yellow fever vaccine. The V gene is TRBV7-3, the J gene TRBJ1-6; D not certain. The CDR3 DNA is TGTGCCAGCAGCTCGAGCGGATTAGGTTCACCCCTCCACTTT. It encodes CASSSSGLGSPLHF. The variable domain in full, with the rest retrieved from reference TRBV7-3 and TRBJ1-6, is GAGVSQTPSNKVTEKGKYVELRCDPISGHTALYWYRQSLGQGPEFLIYFQGTGAADDSGLPNDRFFAVRPEGSVSTLKIQRTERGDSAVYLCASSSSGLGSPLHFGNGTRLTVT.